Each of the 27 T cell receptor beta chains below was sequenced from the same sample in a study of cytomegalovirus exposure and HLA in healthy donors (dated by TCRdb to the late 2010s). Receptor amplification or capture employed the immunoSEQ multiplex PCR assay. The multiplex PCR relied on a mix of 60 forward primers for TCR Vbeta segments and 13 reverse primers for TCR Jbeta segments. TCRdb limited this immuneACCESS table to in-frame rearrangements with V and J called. A share of clones is missing; checked studies link under half to unresolved V genes, and the rest is unexplained. For this sample there are around 130,000 clones; over 6.5% appear just once. The ten largest clonotypes hold about 6% of the sample. The sequenced sample consisted of PBMCs. All receptors derive from a middle-aged woman in good health and CMV-seropositive.

This clone was seen only a few times. This CDR3 reads CARPLPQGTEAFF. Here the CDR3 DNA reads TGTGCCCGACCTTTGCCTCAGGGCACTGAAGCTTTCTTT. The chain is built from TRBV10-3 and TRBJ1-1, with a weak D call TRBD1 (5 bases). V shed 11 bases and J shed 4 bases, with 17 bases lying between them. The CDR3 spans 13 residues. The germline gives CDR1 ENHRY, CDR2 SYGVKD.

The chain links TRBV19 to TRBJ1-4; TRBD1 matches at 9 bases. V was pared by 4 bases and J by 4 bases, with 1 base of the junction left unmatched. The germline CDR1 and CDR2 sequences are LNHDA and SQIVND (reference sequence). This CDR3 is built from 14 residues. CDR3 region: CASSKGQGNEKLFF. For the CDR3, the DNA is TGTGCCAGTAGTAAGGGACAGGGTAATGAAAAACTGTTTTTT.

This clone was seen repeatedly, ten times or more. The genes are TRBV5-1 and TRBJ2-3; D remains ambiguous. Per germline, CDR1 SGHRS and CDR2 YFSETQ. V was clipped by 0 bases and J by 0 bases, with 14 bases between them. The CDR3 is 17 amino acids. CDR3 nucleotide sequence: TGCGCCAGCAGCTTGGCGGGTCTCCCGACTAGCACAGATACGCAGTATTTT. This gives the protein CASSLAGLPTSTDTQYF. The full variable domain, completed using reference TRBV5-1 and TRBJ2-3, is KAGVTQTPRYLIKTRGQQVTLSCSPISGHRSVSWYQQTPGQGLQFLFEYFSETQRNKGNFPGRFSGRQFSNSRSEMNVSTLELGDSALYLCASSLAGLPTSTDTQYFGPGTRLTVL.

The V gene is TRBV2, the J gene TRBJ1-2; TRBD1 might be the D (6 bases). The CDR3 spans 16 residues. Trimming cost V 0 bases and J 4 bases, with 15 bases left between them. Germline lookup yields CDR1 SNHLY and CDR2 FYNNEI. The DNA of the CDR3 is TGTGCCAGCAGTGAAGCGCGGGGGGGGCGCCTCTATGGCTACACCTTC. This translates into CASSEARGGRLYGYTF.

This chain links TRBV28 with TRBJ1-2; no clear D gene. Trimming stripped 4 bases from V and 4 bases from J, with 10 bases between. The CDR3 runs 13 residues. CDR1 and CDR2 from the germline V gene are MDHEN and SYDVKM. The CDR3 nucleotides read TGTGCCAGCAGTTCCGGGTCTTTCTATGGCTACACCTTC. This sequence encodes CASSSGSFYGYTF.

This clone occurred a few times. The chain uses TRBV7-9 and TRBJ1-5; 8 bases line up with TRBD1. Germline V lookup: CDR1 SEHNR, CDR2 FQNEAQ (reference sequence). The CDR3 sequence is 13 residues long. J was trimmed by 7 bases and V by 6 bases; bases with no gene match: 5. The CDR3 DNA sequence: TGTGCCAGCAGTTCCACAGGGGGACAGCCCCAGCATTTT. This encodes CASSSTGGQPQHF.

This chain joins TRBV5-1 and TRBJ2-7; D perhaps matches TRBD1 (5 bases). V lost 4 bases and J 0 bases, leaving 8 bases between the germline ends. Germline loops: CDR1 SGHRS, CDR2 YFSETQ. CDR3 size: 13 residues. The CDR3 sequence: CASSRGSSYEQYF. The CDR3, as DNA: TGCGCCAGCAGCAGGGGCAGCTCCTACGAGCAGTACTTC.

This clone turned up a few times. The chain carries TRBV19 and TRBJ1-1, with D unclear. Germline V gene lookup returns CDR1 LNHDA and CDR2 SQIVND (reference sequence). The CDR3 extends over 14 amino acids. The ends were cut back, 4 bases at V and 0 bases at J, with 9 bases in the middle. The CDR3 region has the DNA TGTGCCAGTAGTAGAGCGACTTTGAACACTGAAGCTTTCTTT. This encodes CASSRATLNTEAFF. Complete variable domain (other parts from reference TRBV19 and TRBJ1-1): DGGITQSPKYLFRKEGQNVTLSCEQNLNHDAMYWYRQDPGQGLRLIYYSQIVNDFQKGDIAEGYSVSREKKESFPLTVTSAQKNPTAFYLCASSRATLNTEAFFGQGTRLTVV.

CDR3 bases: TGCGCCAGCAGCCCAGGACAGGGAAAGGATGAGCAGTTCTTC. Translating it yields CASSPGQGKDEQFF. The rearrangement joins TRBV5-1 to TRBJ2-1; 8 bases are shared with TRBD1. The CDR3 contains 14 residues. V lost 4 bases, J lost 8 bases, and 8 bases stayed unmatched. Germline-derived CDR1 and CDR2 are SGHRS and YFSETQ.

This clone was seen more than once but under ten times. The chain combines TRBV11-2 with TRBJ1-2, with D unclear. CDR3 length: 13 residues. Germline V gene lookup returns CDR1 SGHAT and CDR2 FQNNGV. V gave up 0 bases and J gave up 8 bases, with 10 bases separating them. As DNA, the CDR3 is TGTGCCAGCAGCTTAGACGGGTTCCGAGGCTACACCTTC. Its protein is CASSLDGFRGYTF.

This rearrangement joins TRBV7-6 to TRBJ2-5, with D maybe TRBD2 (7 bases). The CDR3 sequence is 16 residues long. The ends were cut back, 4 bases at V and 2 bases at J, with 17 bases in the middle. Germline CDR1 SGHVS, CDR2 FNYEAQ. This CDR3 reads CASSSMTSRGQETQYF. In nucleotides, the CDR3 is TGTGCCAGCAGCTCGATGACTAGCAGGGGTCAAGAGACCCAGTACTTC.

This clone was detected only a few times. This chain connects TRBV7-9 to TRBJ1-2; 7 nucleotides agree with TRBD1. Germline CDR1 is SEHNR and CDR2 is FQNEAQ (reference sequence). The CDR3 contains 15 residues. V shed 1 base and J 4 bases; nucleotides not matched to a gene: 6. The CDR3 sequence: CASSLVRDRVYGYTF. The CDR3 coding sequence is TGTGCCAGCAGCTTAGTACGGGACAGAGTCTATGGCTACACCTTC.

A few counts support this clone. The rearrangement uses TRBV10-3 and TRBJ2-5; TRBD1 matches at 7 bases. Gene TRBJ2-7 matches the end of the DNA better, so the J call may be wrong. The CDR3 totals 16 residues. Germline CDR1 ENHRY, CDR2 SYGVKD. The CDR3 sequence: CAISGPGQLTPYEQYF. DNA of the CDR3: TGTGCCATCAGTGGGCCGGGACAGCTAACTCCCTACGAGCAGTACTTC.

The V call is TRBV6-5, the J call TRBJ1-5, with D uncertain. CDR3 length equals 15 residues. Looked up from germline, CDR1 is MNHEY and CDR2 is SVGAGI. Trimming left V 5 bases short and J 0 bases short, with 11 bases between. The CDR3, as DNA: TGTGCCAGCAGTCCCCCGGGTCCTAGCAATCAGCCCCAGCATTTT. Protein: CASSPPGPSNQPQHF.

This clone was observed a handful of times. A read error may account for a junction end that differs from germline. The V and J genes are TRBV2 and TRBJ1-2; the match to TRBD1 covers 9 bases. The CDR3 covers 14 residues. CDR1 SNHLY and CDR2 FYNNEI come from the germline V gene. The chain's CDR3 is CASRTTGGSSGSTF. The CDR3 DNA is TGTGCCAGCAGAACAACAGGGGGCTCCTCCGGCTCCACCTTC.

This clone was seen a few times. The chain carries TRBV30 and TRBJ1-1; D not certain. The CDR3 has 13 residues. Germline lookup yields CDR1 GTSNPN and CDR2 SVGIG (reference sequence). V was trimmed by 2 bases and J by 7 bases, leaving 14 bases between them. CDR3 protein: CAWSRPLMSEAFF. Written as DNA, the CDR3 is TGTGCCTGGAGTCGCCCCCTCATGAGTGAAGCTTTCTTT.

This clone was detected a few times. This chain joins TRBV27 and TRBJ2-7; 7 nucleotides agree with TRBD1. CDR1 MNHEY and CDR2 SMNVEV come from the germline V gene (reference sequence). The CDR3 spans 14 residues. Unmatched junction bases numbered 8, after V lost 7 bases and J lost 2 bases. The CDR3 DNA is TGTGCCAGCAAACAGGGGTCTCTGACCTACGAGCAGTACTTC. Translating gives CASKQGSLTYEQYF.

V gene TRBV27 combines with J gene TRBJ1-2; 8 bases map to TRBD1. CDR3 size: 14 residues. Germline lookup yields CDR1 MNHEY and CDR2 SMNVEV (reference sequence). The trim removed 6 bases at V and 2 bases at J, leaving 5 bases unmatched. The CDR3 spells CASSRRQGNYGYTF. In nucleotides, the CDR3 is TGTGCCAGCAGCCGAAGACAGGGGAACTATGGCTACACCTTC.

V and J are TRBV11-2 and TRBJ2-2, with 9 bases aligning to TRBD1. The CDR3 is 16 amino acids. Germline CDR1 is SGHAT and CDR2 is FQNNGV. V lost 5 bases and J lost 0; bases outside the gene matches: 4. CDR3 in DNA: TGTGCCAGCAGCCCCCGGACAGGGGCGAACACCGGGGAGCTGTTTTTT. This codes for CASSPRTGANTGELFF. Full variable domain (rest looked up from reference TRBV11-2 and TRBJ2-2): EAGVAQSPRYKIIEKRQSVAFWCNPISGHATLYWYQQILGQGPKLLIQFQNNGVVDDSQLPKDRFSAERLKGVDSTLKIQPAKLEDSAVYLCASSPRTGANTGELFFGEGSRLTVL.

This clone has more than one count but fewer than ten. This rearrangement joins TRBV10-1 to TRBJ2-1; perhaps TRBD1 as D (6 bases). CDR1 is WNHNN, CDR2 SYGVQD, per germline (reference sequence). Trimming cost V 0 bases and J 5 bases, with 11 bases left between them. The CDR3 has 15 amino acids. In DNA form, the CDR3 reads TGCGCCAGCAGTGAGTCCAGGGGAGTCGACAATGAGCAGTTCTTC. Translation gives CASSESRGVDNEQFF.

This chain connects TRBV11-3 to TRBJ2-1; 8 positions match TRBD2. J lost 8 bases, V lost 3 bases, and 9 bases had no gene match. Per germline, CDR1 SGHNT and CDR2 YENEEA. The CDR3 spans 15 residues. CDR3 amino acids: CASSLAGTRAHEQFF. The CDR3 nucleotides read TGTGCCAGCAGCTTGGCCGGGACTAGGGCACATGAGCAGTTCTTC.

The gene calls are TRBV27 and TRBJ2-7, with 8 bases lining up with TRBD1. Germline V lookup: CDR1 MNHEY, CDR2 SMNVEV (reference sequence). Trimming at V came to 4 bases and at J to 6 bases, leaving 8 bases not matched to a gene. This CDR3 region has 14 residues. Written as DNA, the CDR3 is TGTGCCAGCAGTTCCCGGACAGGGACGGGCGAGCAGTACTTC. Its protein product is CASSSRTGTGEQYF.

The chain employs TRBV5-8 and TRBJ1-4; 8 nucleotides align to TRBD1. CDR1 is SGHTS, CDR2 YDEGEE, per germline. Germline trimming cut 1 base from V and 8 bases from J; bases unmatched to any gene: 16. This CDR3 spans 18 amino acids. The CDR3 reads CASSLSYGPGGFQEKLFF. In nucleotides, the CDR3 is TGTGCCAGCAGCTTGTCTTATGGGCCAGGGGGCTTCCAGGAAAAACTGTTTTTT.

On this clone itself: This same CDR3 is encoded by further DNA sequences in the sample. The chain joins TRBV30 to TRBJ1-1, with D maybe TRBD1 (5 bases). With 0 bases removed from V and 2 bases from J, the gap between germline ends came to 7 bases. Germline V CDR1 and CDR2: GTSNPN, SVGIG (reference sequence). The CDR3 extends over 13 amino acids. CDR3 sequence reads: CAWSVGVNTEAFF. CDR3 nucleotides: TGTGCCTGGAGTGTAGGGGTTAACACTGAAGCTTTCTTT.

The gene calls are TRBV6-5 and TRBJ2-2; 11 bases match TRBD1. This CDR3 has 15 amino acids. CDR1 is MNHEY, CDR2 SVGAGI, per germline. Unmatched junction bases numbered 4, after V lost 6 bases and J lost 4 bases. This chain's CDR3 is CASRDRGRGTGELFF. The CDR3 DNA reads as TGTGCCAGCAGGGACAGGGGGCGCGGCACCGGGGAGCTGTTTTTT.

V and J are TRBV7-9 and TRBJ1-1; 9 bases match TRBD1. Unmatched junction bases numbered 11, after V lost 2 bases and J lost 4 bases. Germline loops: CDR1 SEHNR, CDR2 FQNEAQ (reference sequence). The CDR3 length is 17 residues. The CDR3 is CASSLKATGGSSTEAFF. CDR3 nucleotide sequence: TGTGCCAGCAGCTTAAAAGCGACAGGGGGATCGAGCACTGAAGCTTTCTTT. Variable domain in full (rest from reference TRBV7-9 and TRBJ1-1): DTGVSQNPRHKITKRGQNVTFRCDPISEHNRLYWYRQTLGQGPEFLTYFQNEAQLEKSRLLSDRFSAERPKGSFSTLEIQRTEQGDSAMYLCASSLKATGGSSTEAFFGQGTRLTVV.

This chain's CDR3 is CASSLGTRRYEQFF. The CDR3 DNA is TGTGCCAGCTCCCTAGGGACTAGAAGGTATGAGCAGTTCTTC. The chain joins TRBV28 to TRBJ2-1, with 8 bases identical to TRBD2. Germline-derived CDR1 and CDR2 are MDHEN and SYDVKM. V shed 8 bases, J shed 8 bases, and the junction held 11 bases outside the gene matches. The CDR3 covers 14 residues.